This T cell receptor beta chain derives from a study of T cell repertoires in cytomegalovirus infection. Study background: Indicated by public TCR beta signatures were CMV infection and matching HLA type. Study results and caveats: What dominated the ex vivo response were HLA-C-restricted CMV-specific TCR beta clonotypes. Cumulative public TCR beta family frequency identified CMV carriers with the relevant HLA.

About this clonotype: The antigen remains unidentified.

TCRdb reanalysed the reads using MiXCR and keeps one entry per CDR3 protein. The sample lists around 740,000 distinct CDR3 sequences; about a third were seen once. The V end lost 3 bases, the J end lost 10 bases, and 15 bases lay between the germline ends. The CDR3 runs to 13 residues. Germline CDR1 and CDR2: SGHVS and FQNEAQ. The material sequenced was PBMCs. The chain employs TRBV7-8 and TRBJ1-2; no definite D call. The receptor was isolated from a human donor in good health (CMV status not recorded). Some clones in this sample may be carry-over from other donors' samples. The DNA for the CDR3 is TGTGCCAGCAGCTTGTCCCCTATTGGGAACTACACCTTC. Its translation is CASSLSPIGNYTF.